The 20 T cell receptor beta chains listed next were all sequenced from one sample in a study of CD8+CD57+ T cells in acquired aplastic anemia. The TCR beta profiling, which covered VDJ combination and CDR3 sequence, was carried out using genomic DNA as the template. TCRdb processed the reads anew with MiXCR; each CDR3 protein has one entry. The table has around 200,000 distinct CDR3 sequences, over 55% seen once. All patients picked for sequencing had shown, by flow cytometry, an expansion of CD8+CD57+ cells. Material: sorted CD4+, CD8+, or CD8+CD57+ T cells (not recorded which) from PBMCs. Receptors were obtained from a human donor with aplastic anemia.

The J gene is TRBJ2-5, the V gene TRBV24-1; 10 bases are a match to TRBD1. Trimming removed 1 base from V and 2 bases from J; junction bases left unmatched: 6. Germline CDR1 is KGHDR and CDR2 is SFDVKD. CDR3 size: 17 residues. The CDR3 nucleotides read TGTGCCACCAGTGATTTCTCAAGACAGGGGGCACAAGAGACCCAGTACTTC. Its protein is CATSDFSRQGAQETQYF.

The chain couples TRBV5-5 to TRBJ2-7; TRBD1 agrees at 8 bases. The V gene end was trimmed by 5 bases and the J gene end by 2 bases; junction bases not matched to a gene: 9. The length of the CDR3 is 15 residues. The germline CDR1 and CDR2 sequences are SGHKS and YYEKEE (reference sequence). For the CDR3, the DNA is TGTGCCAGCAGGGCGGGGACAGGAGGAGCCTACGAGCAGTACTTC. Amino acids: CASRAGTGGAYEQYF. Full variable domain (remainder filled in from reference TRBV5-5 and TRBJ2-7): DAGVTQSPTHLIKTRGQQVTLRCSPISGHKSVSWYQQVLGQGPQFIFQYYEKEERGRGNFPDRFSARQFPNYSSELNVNALLLGDSALYLCASRAGTGGAYEQYFGPGTRLTVT.

The chain employs TRBV20-1 and TRBJ2-3, with 10 bases identical to TRBD2. V was pared by 6 bases and J by 3 bases, with 9 bases of the junction left unmatched. Germline V CDR1 and CDR2: DFQATT, SNEGSKA (reference sequence). The CDR3 has 15 residues. Written as DNA, the CDR3 is TGCAGTGCACCTAGCGGGAGCCGGTCTACAGATACGCAGTATTTT. Its protein product is CSAPSGSRSTDTQYF.

This clonotype has just one count. The chain links TRBV24-1 to TRBJ2-1, with a possible D match to TRBD1 (5 bases). The germline V gene encodes CDR1 KGHDR and CDR2 SFDVKD. V gave up 4 bases and J gave up 4 bases, with 13 bases separating them. The CDR3 totals 15 residues. CDR3 sequence reads: CATSEATAAYNEQFF. CDR3 nucleotides: TGTGCCACCAGTGAAGCGACAGCAGCTTACAATGAGCAGTTCTTC.

About this clonotype: Sequence at one end of the junction differs from germline and may be a read error. The chain has TRBV19 and TRBJ2-3; TRBD1 might be the D (5 bases). This CDR3 has 13 residues. Germline assignment: CDR1 LNHDA and CDR2 SQIVND (reference sequence). The CDR3 protein is CASTRSQGTAWNF. The CDR3 DNA is TGTGCCAGTACGAGGTCCCAGGGTACCGCGTGGAATTTT.

V is TRBV7-3 and J is TRBJ2-1; D possibly uses TRBD1 or TRBD2 (5 bases each). The V and J ends lost 5 bases and 6 bases respectively, with 20 bases between them. CDR1 and CDR2 from the germline V gene are SGHTA and FQGTGA. CDR3 size: 16 residues. DNA for the CDR3: TGTGCCAGCAGCCCCCAACAGGTGAGCGGATGCAATGAGCAGTTCTTC. It yields the protein CASSPQQVSGCNEQFF.

The chain joins TRBV19 to TRBJ2-1, with D perhaps TRBD1 (5 bases). CDR1 is LNHDA and CDR2 is SQIVND in the germline V gene (reference sequence). The CDR3 sequence is 13 residues long. V was clipped by 10 bases and J by 3 bases, with 13 bases between them. The CDR3 spells CATEDTNYNEQFF. CDR3 coding DNA: TGTGCCACCGAGGACACGAACTACAATGAGCAGTTCTTC.

With respect to this clonotype: Since no conserved phenylalanine or tryptophan closes the CDR3, a read error is the likely cause. It is unclear where the CDR3 begins or ends on the DNA, so no DNA is shown, and the CDR3 is as TCRdb lists it. This chain joins TRBV6-4 and TRBJ2-6. The CDR3 is 9 amino acids long, termini counted. CDR1 MRHNA and CDR2 SNTAGT come from the germline V gene. This CDR3 reads CASSGFSDT.

This clonotype was seen at least ten times. CDR3 DNA: TGCGCCAGCAGCCGAGATGCGGACGCGGGGTTCTACGAGCAGTACTTC. It is translated as CASSRDADAGFYEQYF. This rearrangement joins TRBV4-1 to TRBJ2-7; maybe TRBD2 (6 bases). In germline, CDR1 is MGHRA, CDR2 YSYEKL. The CDR3 is 16 amino acids. The V end lost 4 bases, the J end lost 3 bases, and 19 bases lay between the germline ends.

The rearrangement uses TRBV29-1 and TRBJ1-1; D is ambiguous. This CDR3 has 13 residues. Germline V gives CDR1 SQVTM, CDR2 ANQGSEA. Trimming took 4 bases from V and 1 from J, leaving 10 bases between them. CDR3 nucleotides: TGCAGCGTTGCTTCGGCAGGGAACACTGAAGCTTTCTTT. Protein sequence: CSVASAGNTEAFF.

This chain links TRBV10-1 with TRBJ2-3, with D maybe TRBD1 (6 bases). The CDR3 contains 13 residues. The germline gives CDR1 WNHNN, CDR2 SYGVQD (reference sequence). V was pared by 7 bases and J by 5 bases, with 13 bases between. In DNA form, the CDR3 reads TGCGCCAGCATGATGCAGGGGCGAGATACGCAGTATTTT. The encoded protein is CASMMQGRDTQYF.

This clonotype has just a few counts. The chain links TRBV7-8 to TRBJ2-7, with TRBD2 matching over 16 bases. CDR1 is SGHVS, CDR2 FQNEAQ, per germline. Germline trimming cut 6 bases from V and 7 bases from J; bases unmatched to any gene: 6. CDR3 length: 15 residues. DNA of the CDR3: TGTGCCAGCAGGATCGGGACTAGCGGGGGGGGGGAGCAGTACTTC. Translated, it gives CASRIGTSGGGEQYF.

The chain couples TRBV14 to TRBJ2-7, with 9 bases identical to TRBD2. Germline loops: CDR1 SGHDN, CDR2 FVKESK. The CDR3 covers 14 residues. The junction had 8 bases not matched to a gene; V was cut back by 4 bases and J by 7 bases. The CDR3 coding sequence is TGTGCCAGCAGCCCTATAGCGGGGGTAGGGGAGCAGTACTTC. It codes for CASSPIAGVGEQYF. Full variable domain (missing parts from reference TRBV14 and TRBJ2-7): EAGVTQFPSHSVIEKGQTVTLRCDPISGHDNLYWYRRVMGKEIKFLLHFVKESKQDESGMPNNRFLAERTGGTYSTLKVQPAELEDSGVYFCASSPIAGVGEQYFGPGTRLTVT.

The V gene is TRBV19, the J gene TRBJ1-2, with a tentative D call TRBD1 (5 bases). The germline V gene has CDR1 LNHDA and CDR2 SQIVND (reference sequence). V lost 8 bases and J lost 0, with 19 bases in between. The CDR3 has 16 amino acids. CDR3 residues: CASLPWGNGANYGYTF. CDR3 nucleotide sequence: TGTGCCAGTCTCCCCTGGGGGAATGGAGCTAACTATGGCTACACCTTC.

The rearrangement links TRBV9 to TRBJ1-6; D is ambiguous. In germline, CDR1 is SGDLS, CDR2 YYNGEE. Trimming removed 3 bases from V and 0 bases from J, with 13 bases in between. The CDR3 sequence is 17 residues long. CDR3 sequence reads: CASSALPQSSYNSPLHF. The DNA of the CDR3 is TGTGCCAGCAGCGCCCTCCCCCAAAGCTCCTATAATTCACCCCTCCACTTT.

This clonotype appeared many times. This chain connects TRBV19 to TRBJ1-5; D is perhaps TRBD1 (6 bases). Germline V gene sequence: CDR1 LNHDA, CDR2 SQIVND (reference sequence). Trimming left V 3 bases short and J 3 bases short, with 9 bases between. CDR3 length equals 14 residues. CDR3 in amino acids: CASSMGGLNQPQHF. The CDR3 coding sequence is TGTGCCAGTAGTATGGGGGGCCTCAATCAGCCCCAGCATTTT. The whole variable domain, remainder taken from reference TRBV19 and TRBJ1-5, is DGGITQSPKYLFRKEGQNVTLSCEQNLNHDAMYWYRQDPGQGLRLIYYSQIVNDFQKGDIAEGYSVSREKKESFPLTVTSAQKNPTAFYLCASSMGGLNQPQHFGDGTRLSIL.

The V gene is TRBV29-1, the J gene TRBJ2-7; TRBD2 matches at 12 bases. The CDR3 has 15 residues. The V gene end was trimmed by 3 bases and the J gene end by 5 bases; junction bases not matched to a gene: 8. Germline-derived CDR1 and CDR2 are SQVTM and ANQGSEA. This chain's CDR3 is CSVEFASGRDHEQYF. DNA of the CDR3: TGCAGCGTTGAGTTCGCTAGCGGGAGGGATCACGAGCAGTACTTC.

This clonotype occurred many times. The chain couples TRBV24-1 to TRBJ2-2, with D possibly being TRBD1 (6 bases). The CDR3 consists of 16 residues. In germline, CDR1 is KGHDR, CDR2 SFDVKD. Trimming removed 6 bases at V and 0 bases at J, with 13 bases between. The CDR3 is CATSTPGTPNTGELFF. For the CDR3, the DNA is TGTGCCACCAGTACTCCCGGGACACCGAACACCGGGGAGCTGTTTTTT.

The V and J genes are TRBV2 and TRBJ2-7, with TRBD1 matching 8 bases. V lost 6 bases, J lost 6 bases, and 4 bases stayed unmatched. The CDR3 extends over 12 amino acids. CDR1 is SNHLY, CDR2 FYNNEI, per germline. CDR3 protein: CASRQGEGEQYF. The CDR3 nucleotides read TGTGCCAGCAGACAGGGGGAAGGCGAGCAGTACTTC.

Remarks on this clonotype: One junction end disagrees with the germline gene, perhaps due to a read error. The V and J genes are TRBV7-6 and TRBJ2-7, with 8 bases fitting TRBD2. Germline V CDR1 and CDR2: SGHVS, FNYEAQ. The CDR3 consists of 13 residues. CDR3 nucleotides: TGTGCTAGCAGCGCGGGACTAGCCTACGAGCAGTACTTC. Its translation: CASSAGLAYEQYF. Full variable domain (outside the CDR3, taken from reference TRBV7-6 and TRBJ2-7): GAGVSQSPRYKVTKRGQDVALRCDPISGHVSLYWYRQALGQGPEFLTYFNYEAQQDKSGLPNDRFSAERPEGSISTLTIQRTEQRDSAMYRCASSAGLAYEQYFGPGTRLTVT.